This TCR beta chain was obtained from a study of cytomegalovirus exposure and HLA in healthy donors. About the research overall: HLA-typed donors were the source of 83 million or so unique TCRs, which an early data release held. Whole-study findings and limits: There were some public TCRs occurring in many donors, but most TCR sequences were rare. Highly shared variants forming one cluster were likely a sequencing artifact.

CDR3 length equals 13 residues. V lost 3 bases, J lost 6 bases, and 12 bases lay in between. The V gene's germline CDR1 is MNHEY and CDR2 SMNVEV (reference sequence). The PCR had 60 Vbeta and 13 Jbeta primers. Generated by immunoSEQ multiplex PCR, the TCRdb table keeps only in-frame clones and is missing some. The repertoire holds approximately 110,000 clones, with roughly three quarters as singletons. A note on this clone: Its target is not known.

This clonotype was sampled from a man aged 40-49 years in good health and CMV-seronegative. The rearrangement links TRBV27 to TRBJ2-7; D is perhaps TRBD2 (6 bases). What was sequenced was PBMCs. CDR3 region: CASSLAGRGEQYF. In DNA, the CDR3 is TGTGCCAGCAGTTTGGCCGGGCGGGGCGAGCAGTACTTC.